This T cell receptor beta chain came from a study of T cell responses to AZD1222 COVID-19 vaccine. The study, taken as a whole, reports: At study baseline, merely six AZD1222 recipients were seropositive.

This clone was seen only once. What it binds is not known. Trimming removed 6 bases from V and 7 bases from J, with 18 bases in between. CDR3 length: 14 residues. The germline CDR1 and CDR2 sequences are SQVTM and ANQGSEA. Clones were sequenced by immunoSEQ multiplex PCR, and TCRdb holds only the in-frame ones, with some missing. The data hold tens of thousands of clones, with roughly 90% observed a single time. This TCR was sampled from an adult in good health. Sequencing was performed on peripheral blood, taken on day 0 of MenACWY control vaccination. V and J are TRBV29-1 and TRBJ2-2, with D maybe TRBD1 (6 bases). The CDR3 loop reads CSVDGQRKGGELFF. The CDR3 bases are TGCAGCGTCGACGGACAGAGAAAGGGCGGGGAGCTGTTTTTT.